Presented here are 13 T cell receptor beta chains from one specimen sequenced in a study of T cell repertoires in cytomegalovirus infection. Antigens for these TCRs are unknown. TCRdb ran MiXCR on the reads and lists one entry per CDR3 protein. This sample carries about 920,000 distinct CDR3 sequences, roughly 31% of them seen once, and the ten largest clones take roughly 13%. Sequencing was performed on cultured CD8+ T cells from PBMCs, taken from culture after CMV antigen stimulation. These receptors all stem from a human donor in good health (CMV status not recorded). Some clones in this sample may be carry-over from other donors' samples.

There are a few counts of this clonotype. The chain links TRBV6-6 to TRBJ1-1; D remains ambiguous. Per the germline V gene, CDR1 is MNHNY and CDR2 is SVGAGI (reference sequence). The CDR3 contains 14 residues. V lost 0 bases and J 4 bases, leaving 9 bases between the germline ends. The CDR3 sequence is CASSYSARTTEAFF. CDR3 DNA sequence: TGTGCCAGCAGTTACTCGGCCCGGACCACTGAAGCTTTCTTT.

This clonotype was seen a few times. The V and J genes are TRBV5-4 and TRBJ1-1; D gene ambiguous. This CDR3 is 13 amino acids long. Trimming cost V 3 bases and J 8 bases, with 14 bases left between them. CDR1 and CDR2 from the germline V gene are SGHNT and YYREEE (reference sequence). The CDR3 DNA reads as TGTGCCAGCAGCTCCTTAGGCCCGGCCGAAGCTTTCTTT. Encoded protein: CASSSLGPAEAFF.

This clonotype was observed a handful of times. The CDR3 region has the DNA TGTGCCAGCAGCTTAGAGGGGGCGGGGACGAGCTCCTACGAGCAGTACGTC. The encoded protein is CASSLEGAGTSSYEQYV. The chain links TRBV11-2 to TRBJ2-7; D could derive from TRBD1 or TRBD2 (6 bases each). Germline assignment: CDR1 SGHAT and CDR2 FQNNGV. This CDR3 region has 17 residues. Trimming took 0 bases from V and 0 from J, leaving 15 bases between them.

This rearrangement joins TRBV12-3 or TRBV12-4 to TRBJ2-3, with D possibly being TRBD1 or TRBD2 (5 bases each). The CDR3 sequence is 16 residues long. V dropped 5 bases and J dropped 1 base, with 16 bases sitting between them. In nucleotides, the CDR3 is TGTGCCAGCAGTCTTCGAGGGGTTTGGGGCACAGATACGCAGTATTTT. Its protein is CASSLRGVWGTDTQYF.

This clonotype was seen at least ten times. The chain carries TRBV7-2 and TRBJ1-4; TRBD1 matches at 7 bases. The trim removed 3 bases at V and 6 bases at J, leaving 19 bases unmatched. Germline V gene data show CDR1 as SGHTA and CDR2 as FQGNSA. The CDR3 consists of 19 residues. In nucleotides, the CDR3 is TGTGCCAGCAGCTTGCATGAGGCGAGTGACAGGGAGGGATATGAAAAACTGTTTTTT. As protein: CASSLHEASDREGYEKLFF.

This clonotype was counted a few times. At one of its ends the junction is not consistent with the germline gene, which may arise from a read error. The rearrangement joins TRBV6-1 to TRBJ2-3; 10 nucleotides align to TRBD2. Germline values: CDR1 MNHNS, CDR2 SASEGT. The CDR3 has 15 amino acids. The CDR3 here is CASTERGLAQDTQYF. CDR3 DNA: TGTGCCAGCACTGAAAGGGGACTAGCGCAAGATACGCAGTATTTT.

The chain links TRBV7-6 to TRBJ1-5; no definite D call. Germline CDR1 reads SGHVS; CDR2 reads FNYEAQ. The CDR3 length is 14 residues. The V gene lost 5 bases and the J gene lost 5 bases, with 13 bases spanning the gap. CDR3 protein: CASSEEGGHQPQHF. CDR3 coding DNA: TGTGCCAGCAGCGAGGAGGGTGGGCATCAGCCCCAGCATTTT.

This sequence joins TRBV7-3 and TRBJ1-2; a possible D gene is TRBD1 (5 bases). Germline loops: CDR1 SGHTA, CDR2 FQGTGA. The CDR3 has 14 amino acids. V was trimmed by 5 bases and J by 4 bases, leaving 14 bases between them. This chain's CDR3 is CASSPQGKGYGYTF. DNA of the CDR3: TGTGCCAGCAGCCCCCAGGGAAAGGGCTATGGCTACACCTTC.

This clonotype was seen more than once but under ten times. CDR3 nucleotide sequence: TGTGCCAGCAGTGAAACTGCTAGCGGGGGGCCTATCTCCTACAATGAGCAGTTCTTC. Amino acid sequence: CASSETASGGPISYNEQFF. The V gene is TRBV2, the J gene TRBJ2-1; 11 bases align to TRBD2. V shed 2 bases, J shed 0 bases, and the junction held 9 bases outside the gene matches. The CDR3 runs to 19 residues. In germline, CDR1 is SNHLY, CDR2 FYNNEI.

This clonotype showed up many times. This sequence joins TRBV7-6 and TRBJ2-3; 10 nucleotides line up with TRBD2. This CDR3 region has 16 residues. The germline V gene encodes CDR1 SGHVS and CDR2 FNYEAQ. The V gene end was trimmed by 3 bases and the J gene end by 2 bases; junction bases not matched to a gene: 5. CDR3 coding DNA: TGTGCCAGCAGCTTGAGTAGCGGGGGGCCCACAGATACGCAGTATTTT. Amino acid sequence: CASSLSSGGPTDTQYF.

The J gene is TRBJ1-5, the V gene TRBV6-5; no reliable D call. This CDR3 has 13 residues. Germline lookup yields CDR1 MNHEY and CDR2 SVGAGI. Trimming cost V 0 bases and J 5 bases, with 5 bases left between them. The chain's CDR3 is CASSYSLYQPQHF. The CDR3 DNA follows: TGTGCCAGCAGTTACTCCCTCTATCAGCCCCAGCATTTT.

The sample holds a few counts of this clonotype. The chain is built from TRBV6-5 and TRBJ1-6; maybe TRBD1 (5 bases). Germline V gives CDR1 MNHEY, CDR2 SVGAGI. Between the trimmed V and J ends, which lost 7 bases and 6 bases, there was a span of 13 bases. The CDR3 extends over 14 amino acids. CDR3 residues: CASNNKGINSPLHF. In DNA, the CDR3 is TGTGCCAGCAACAACAAGGGGATTAATTCACCCCTCCACTTT.

The rearrangement joins TRBV2 to TRBJ2-7; 7 bases agree with TRBD2. CDR3 length: 15 amino acids. J gave up 1 base and V 2 bases, and 5 bases lay outside the gene matches. Per the germline V gene, CDR1 is SNHLY and CDR2 is FYNNEI. CDR3 sequence: CASSEWGGGSYEQYV. The CDR3 DNA reads TGTGCCAGCAGTGAATGGGGGGGGGGGTCCTACGAGCAGTACGTC.